This TCR beta chain is from a study of shared clonotypes between healthy human individuals. Assay used: immunoSEQ multiplex PCR; TCRdb lists only in-frame clones, some missing. Of about 600,000 clones listed, more than 95% were seen once; the top ten hold 0.3%. Concerning this clone: Its specificity is not known.

Study-wide results and caveats: All-four-donor shared clonotypes had higher generation probabilities than non-shared clonotypes did.

CDR1 and CDR2 from the germline V gene are SGHTA and FQGNSA. This CDR3 has 10 residues. CD8 cells regarded as naive lacked CD45RO, were positively chosen for CCR7, and omitted terminally differentiated effector memory CD45RA+ cells. The chain links TRBV7-2 to TRBJ1-1, with no clear D. The sequence was obtained from a man between 25 and 39 years old in good health. Sequenced: naive CD8+ T cells sorted from blood. The CDR3 here is CAEGRTEAFF. The CDR3 DNA follows: TGTGCTGAAGGGCGGACTGAAGCTTTCTTT.